The TCR beta chain under discussion was sequenced for a study of cytomegalovirus exposure and HLA in healthy donors. Using immunoSEQ multiplex PCR, the repertoire was profiled, and TCRdb retains in-frame clones only, with some absent. The sample holds roughly 150,000 clones, roughly 79% seen once. Notes on the study in general: Cytomegalovirus association was listed for 170 or so TCR beta chains.

About this clone itself: Antigen specificity is unknown.

CDR3 length equals 14 residues. Germline values: CDR1 SNHLY, CDR2 FYNNEI. With V trimmed by 4 bases and J by 6 bases, 2 bases remained unmatched. This TCR derives from a man younger than 45 in good health and CMV-seropositive. The chain carries TRBV2 and TRBJ2-1, with 11 bases that match TRBD2. Sequencing input: PBMCs. CDR3 nucleotides: TGTGCCAGCAGTGGACTAGCGGGATTCAATGAGCAGTTCTTC. This encodes CASSGLAGFNEQFF.